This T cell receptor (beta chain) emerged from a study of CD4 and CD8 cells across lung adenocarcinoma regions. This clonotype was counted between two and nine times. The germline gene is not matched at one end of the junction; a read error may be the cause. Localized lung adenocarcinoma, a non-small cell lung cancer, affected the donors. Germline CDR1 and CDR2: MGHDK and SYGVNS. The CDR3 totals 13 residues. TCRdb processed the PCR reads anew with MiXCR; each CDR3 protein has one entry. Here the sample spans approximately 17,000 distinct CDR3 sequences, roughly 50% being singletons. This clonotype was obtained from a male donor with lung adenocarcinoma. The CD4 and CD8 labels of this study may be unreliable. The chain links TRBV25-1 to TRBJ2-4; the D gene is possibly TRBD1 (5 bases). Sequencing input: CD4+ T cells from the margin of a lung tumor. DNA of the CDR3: TGTGCCAGCAGTAAAACAGGCACAGACATTCAGTACTTT. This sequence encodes CASSKTGTDIQYF.